The rows below give T cell receptor beta chains drawn from one sample of a study of T cell repertoires in aging, cancer and after chemotherapy. From the multiplex PCR reads, TCRdb called clonotypes with MiXCR, one entry per CDR3 protein. The sample lists thousands of distinct CDR3 sequences; about 22% were seen once. Sequenced: blood. Every receptor here comes from a human donor with a blood cancer. The donor label of this sample is uncertain. The CDR3 runs from the conserved cysteine through the conserved F or W. A D gene is named only where the DNA matches it firmly. Clone size is not always given. Where it is, it says once, few, many or a class for expanded clones.

V: TRBV7-6; D: -; size: -; J: TRBJ2-7; CDR3: CASSLASESGFGHEQYF; DNA: TGTGCCAGCAGCCTAGCTTCGGAAAGTGGGTTTGGTCACGAGCAGTACTTC
V: TRBV5-1; D: -; size: medium-sized; J: TRBJ2-7; CDR3: CASSSGLYEQYF; DNA: TGCGCCAGCAGCTCGGGCCTATACGAGCAGTACTTC
V: TRBV30; D: -; size: few; J: TRBJ1-1; CDR3: CAWRQGNTEAFF; DNA: TGTGCCTGGAGGCAAGGTAACACTGAAGCTTTCTTT
V: TRBV20-1; D: TRBD2; size: -; J: TRBJ2-7; CDR3: CSARGGLAGLYEQYF; DNA: TGCAGTGCTAGAGGTGGACTAGCGGGACTATACGAGCAGTACTTC
V: TRBV14; D: TRBD2; size: -; J: TRBJ2-1; CDR3: CASSQDVGLAYYNEQFF; DNA: TGTGCCAGCAGCCAAGATGTGGGACTAGCATATTACAATGAGCAGTTCTTC
V: TRBV7-2; D: -; size: -; J: TRBJ2-7; CDR3: CASRLALSSYEQYF; DNA: TGTGCCAGCAGATTAGCGTTGAGCTCCTACGAGCAGTACTTC
V: TRBV5-4; D: -; size: -; J: TRBJ2-7; CDR3: CASSSPPGEQYF; DNA: TGTGCCAGCAGCTCCCCGCCGGGCGAGCAGTACTTC
V: TRBV30; D: -; size: -; J: TRBJ1-1; CDR3: CAWRSGGKAFF; DNA: TGTGCCTGGAGATCCGGGGGCAAAGCTTTCTTT
V: TRBV27; D: TRBD1; size: medium-sized; J: TRBJ1-2; CDR3: CASSEATGYGYTF; DNA: TGTGCCAGCAGTGAAGCGACAGGGTATGGCTACACCTTC
V: TRBV18; D: -; size: medium-sized; J: TRBJ2-2; CDR3: CASSPNTGELFF; DNA: TGTGCCAGCTCACCAAACACCGGGGAGCTGTTTTTT
V: TRBV6-1; D: -; size: -; J: TRBJ1-6; CDR3: CASSEGRDSPLHF; DNA: TGTGCCAGCAGTGAAGGCAGGGATTCACCCCTCCACTTT
V: TRBV7-2; D: -; size: -; J: TRBJ2-6; CDR3: CASSLQGTAGANVLTF; DNA: TGTGCCAGCAGCTTACAGGGAACTGCAGGGGCCAACGTCCTGACTTTC
V: TRBV19; D: -; size: medium-sized; J: TRBJ1-5; CDR3: CASSSTENNQPQHF; DNA: TGTGCCAGTAGTAGTACAGAAAACAATCAGCCCCAGCATTTT
V: TRBV12-3/TRBV12-4; D: -; size: -; J: TRBJ2-3; CDR3: CDSNVFRGDTQYF; DNA: TGTGACAGCAATGTTTTTAGGGGAGATACGCAGTATTTT
V: TRBV6-5; D: TRBD2; size: -; J: TRBJ2-7; CDR3: CASRPPGLAGNYEQYF; DNA: TGTGCCAGCAGACCCCCGGGACTAGCGGGGAACTACGAGCAGTACTTC
V: TRBV27; D: -; size: medium-sized; J: TRBJ2-1; CDR3: CASSPGGHNEQFF; DNA: TGTGCCAGCAGTCCAGGGGGGCACAATGAGCAGTTCTTC
V: TRBV29-1; D: TRBD1; size: medium-sized; J: TRBJ2-1; CDR3: CSVESGTGYSRGAGQFF; DNA: TGCAGCGTTGAATCCGGGACAGGATACTCTCGGGGCGCGGGGCAGTTCTTC
V: TRBV28; D: -; size: -; J: TRBJ1-2; CDR3: CASSLGTPGSTF; DNA: TGTGCCAGCAGCCTCGGGACGCCGGGCAGCACCTTC
V: TRBV5-1; D: -; size: -; J: TRBJ2-1; CDR3: CASSLETGSYNEQFF; DNA: TGCGCCAGCAGCTTGGAGACGGGGTCATACAATGAGCAGTTCTTC
V: TRBV5-1; D: TRBD1; size: -; J: TRBJ2-2; CDR3: CASSLRTGGLAGELFF; DNA: TGCGCCAGCAGCTTGCGGACAGGGGGTTTGGCCGGGGAGCTGTTTTTT
V: TRBV27; D: -; size: many; J: TRBJ1-1; CDR3: CASSSSVLNTEAFF; DNA: TGTGCCAGCAGTTCCTCAGTCCTGAACACTGAAGCTTTCTTT
V: TRBV30; D: -; size: -; J: TRBJ1-1; CDR3: CAWSVRRGDAEAFF; DNA: TGTGCCTGGAGTGTCCGGCGGGGCGACGCTGAAGCTTTCTTT
V: TRBV6-1; D: TRBD1; size: few; J: TRBJ1-2; CDR3: CASSILGQGNYGYTF; DNA: TGTGCCAGCAGTATCCTGGGACAGGGGAACTATGGCTACACCTTC
V: TRBV30; D: -; size: medium-sized; J: TRBJ1-2; CDR3: CAWRPSGSYYGYTF; DNA: TGTGCCTGGAGACCTTCGGGCTCCTACTATGGCTACACCTTC
V: TRBV30; D: -; size: -; J: TRBJ2-3; CDR3: CAWSLVAITDTQYF; DNA: TGTGCCTGGAGCCTGGTGGCTATCACAGATACGCAGTATTTT
V: TRBV18; D: -; size: few; J: TRBJ2-2; CDR3: CASSLNTGELFF; DNA: TGTGCCAGCTCACTAAACACCGGGGAGCTGTTTTTT
V: TRBV19; D: -; size: medium-sized; J: TRBJ2-1; CDR3: CASRDLNNEQFF; DNA: TGTGCCAGTCGGGATTTAAACAATGAGCAGTTCTTC
V: TRBV6-1; D: TRBD1; size: -; J: TRBJ2-7; CDR3: CASSEAWTGGIYEQYF; DNA: TGTGCCAGCAGTGAAGCCTGGACAGGGGGGATTTACGAGCAGTACTTC
V: TRBV5-4; D: TRBD2; size: many; J: TRBJ2-5; CDR3: CASSGGLAGSIQETQYF; DNA: TGTGCCAGCAGCGGGGGACTAGCGGGGTCGATTCAAGAGACCCAGTACTTC
V: TRBV13; D: -; size: medium-sized; J: TRBJ1-4; CDR3: CASSHTIAEPKNEKLFF; DNA: TGTGCCAGCAGCCACACCATAGCGGAGCCTAAGAATGAAAAACTGTTTTTT
V: TRBV5-1; D: TRBD1; size: -; J: TRBJ1-4; CDR3: CASSKGAPREKLFF; DNA: TGCGCCAGCAGCAAGGGGGCCCCGAGAGAAAAACTGTTTTTT
V: TRBV5-6; D: TRBD1; size: -; J: TRBJ1-5; CDR3: CASSFGTGNQPQHF; DNA: TGTGCCAGCAGCTTCGGGACAGGGAATCAGCCCCAGCATTTT
V: TRBV6-1; D: -; size: few; J: TRBJ2-5; CDR3: CASSDGVGREETQYF; DNA: TGTGCCAGCAGTGACGGTGTGGGCAGGGAGGAGACCCAGTACTTC
V: TRBV6-1; D: TRBD1; size: many; J: TRBJ1-2; CDR3: CASSLTDRVNNYGYTF; DNA: TGTGCCAGCAGTCTCACCGACAGGGTAAATAACTATGGCTACACCTTC
V: TRBV5-6; D: -; size: medium-sized; J: TRBJ1-4; CDR3: CASSLDRGAISANEKLFF; DNA: TGTGCCAGCAGCTTGGACCGGGGGGCAATTTCGGCTAATGAAAAACTGTTTTTT
V: TRBV5-1; D: -; size: few; J: TRBJ1-1; CDR3: CASSLRGEGTEAFF; DNA: TGCGCCAGCAGCTTGAGGGGAGAAGGCACTGAAGCTTTCTTT
V: TRBV27; D: TRBD2; size: medium-sized; J: TRBJ2-4; CDR3: CASRSLAGGNIQYF; DNA: TGTGCCAGCAGATCACTAGCGGGAGGAAACATTCAGTACTTC
V: TRBV27; D: -; size: -; J: TRBJ2-7; CDR3: CASAQLDSYEQHF; DNA: TGTGCCAGTGCACAACTAGATTCCTACGAGCAGCACTTC
V: TRBV9; D: -; size: -; J: TRBJ2-2; CDR3: CASSAPLRGELFF; DNA: TGTGCCAGCAGCGCCCCCCTCAGAGGGGAGCTGTTTTTT
V: TRBV6-1; D: -; size: medium-sized; J: TRBJ1-5; CDR3: CASSEPGSNQPQHF; DNA: TGTGCCAGCAGTGAACCGGGTAGCAATCAGCCCCAGCATTTT
V: TRBV27; D: -; size: many; J: TRBJ1-5; CDR3: CASSLRALQNSNQPQHF; DNA: TGTGCCAGCAGTTTAAGGGCACTACAAAATAGCAATCAGCCCCAGCATTTT
V: TRBV29-1; D: -; size: medium-sized; J: TRBJ1-1; CDR3: CSVGSIGQLNTEAFF; DNA: TGCAGCGTTGGGTCGATCGGGCAGCTTAACACTGAAGCTTTCTTT
V: TRBV7-9; D: -; size: -; J: TRBJ2-3; CDR3: CASSLYGDTDTQYF; DNA: TGTGCCAGCAGCTTATATGGGGACACAGATACGCAGTATTTT
V: TRBV5-1; D: -; size: -; J: TRBJ2-5; CDR3: CASSLGKGEETQYF; DNA: TGCGCCAGCAGCTTAGGAAAGGGGGAAGAGACCCAGTACTTC
V: TRBV12-3/TRBV12-4; D: -; size: -; J: TRBJ2-1; CDR3: CASKGPGGWINNEQFF; DNA: TGTGCCAGCAAGGGCCCCGGGGGCTGGATAAACAATGAGCAGTTCTTC
V: TRBV6-1; D: -; size: -; J: TRBJ2-7; CDR3: CASSELRSLYEQYF; DNA: TGTGCCAGCAGTGAGCTCCGTTCCCTCTACGAGCAGTACTTC
V: TRBV6-5; D: -; size: medium-sized; J: TRBJ2-3; CDR3: CASSYSSGADTQYF; DNA: TGTGCCAGCAGTTACTCGTCTGGTGCAGATACGCAGTATTTT
V: TRBV7-9; D: TRBD1; size: many; J: TRBJ2-1; CDR3: CASSHPTGRNEQFF; DNA: TGTGCCAGCAGCCACCCGACAGGGCGGAATGAGCAGTTCTTC
V: TRBV29-1; D: -; size: medium-sized; J: TRBJ1-3; CDR3: CSVEGLDSSSGNTIYF; DNA: TGCAGCGTCGAGGGACTAGACAGTTCCTCTGGAAACACCATATATTTT
V: TRBV19; D: TRBD1; size: medium-sized; J: TRBJ1-2; CDR3: CASRPTGGYYGYTF; DNA: TGTGCCAGTAGGCCCACAGGGGGATACTATGGCTACACCTTC